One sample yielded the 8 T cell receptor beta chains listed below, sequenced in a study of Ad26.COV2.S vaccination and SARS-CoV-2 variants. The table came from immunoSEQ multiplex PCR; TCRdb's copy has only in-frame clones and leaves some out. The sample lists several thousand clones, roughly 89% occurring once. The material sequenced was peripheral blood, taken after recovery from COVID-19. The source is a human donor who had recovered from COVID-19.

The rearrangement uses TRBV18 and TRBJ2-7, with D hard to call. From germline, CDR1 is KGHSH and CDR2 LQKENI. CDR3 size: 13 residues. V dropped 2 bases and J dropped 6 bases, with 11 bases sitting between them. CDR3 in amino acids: CASSPAIGFEQYF. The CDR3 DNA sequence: TGTGCCAGCTCACCAGCAATCGGGTTCGAGCAGTACTTC.

The CDR3 protein is CASSLSSYEQYF. For the CDR3, the DNA is TGTGCCAGCAGCCTTAGCTCCTACGAGCAGTACTTC. This chain links TRBV6-2 or TRBV6-3 with TRBJ2-7; D not certain. V lost 6 bases and J 0 bases, leaving 6 bases between the germline ends. Germline-derived CDR1 and CDR2 are MNHEY and SVGEGT. CDR3 length: 12 residues.

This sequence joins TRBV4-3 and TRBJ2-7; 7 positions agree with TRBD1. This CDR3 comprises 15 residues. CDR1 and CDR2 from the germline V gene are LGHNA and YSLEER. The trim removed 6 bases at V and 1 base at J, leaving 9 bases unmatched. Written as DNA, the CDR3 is TGCGCCAGCAGTCGGACTGACAGGGAATCCTACGAGCAGTACTTC. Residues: CASSRTDRESYEQYF.

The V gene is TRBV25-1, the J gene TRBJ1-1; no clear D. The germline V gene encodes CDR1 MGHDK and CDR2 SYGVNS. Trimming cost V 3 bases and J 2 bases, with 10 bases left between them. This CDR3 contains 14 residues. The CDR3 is CASSDRFPNTEAFF. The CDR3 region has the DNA TGTGCCAGCAGTGACAGGTTTCCTAACACTGAAGCTTTCTTT. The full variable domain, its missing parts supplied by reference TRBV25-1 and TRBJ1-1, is EADIYQTPRYLVIGTGKKITLECSQTMGHDKMYWYQQDPGMELHLIHYSYGVNSTEKGDLSSESTVSRIRTEHFPLTLESARPSHTSQYLCASSDRFPNTEAFFGQGTRLTVV.

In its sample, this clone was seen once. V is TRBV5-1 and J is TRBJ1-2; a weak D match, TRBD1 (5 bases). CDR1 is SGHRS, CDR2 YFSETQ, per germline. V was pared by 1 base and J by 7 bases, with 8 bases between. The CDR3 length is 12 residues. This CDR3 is CASSLNGAGYTF. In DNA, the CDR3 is TGCGCCAGCAGCTTGAATGGGGCTGGCTACACCTTC. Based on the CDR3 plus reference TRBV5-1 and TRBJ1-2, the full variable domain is KAGVTQTPRYLIKTRGQQVTLSCSPISGHRSVSWYQQTPGQGLQFLFEYFSETQRNKGNFPGRFSGRQFSNSRSEMNVSTLELGDSALYLCASSLNGAGYTFGSGTRLTVV.

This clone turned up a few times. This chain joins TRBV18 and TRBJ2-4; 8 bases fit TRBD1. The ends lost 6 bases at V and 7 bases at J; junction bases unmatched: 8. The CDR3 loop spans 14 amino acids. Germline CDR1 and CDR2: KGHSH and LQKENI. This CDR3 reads CASSSGTGDNIQYF. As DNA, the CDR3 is TGTGCCAGCTCTTCCGGGACAGGAGACAACATTCAGTACTTC.

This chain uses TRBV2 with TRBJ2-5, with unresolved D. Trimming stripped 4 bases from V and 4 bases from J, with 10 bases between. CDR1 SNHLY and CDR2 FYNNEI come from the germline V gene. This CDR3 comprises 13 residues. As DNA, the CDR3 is TGTGCCAGCAGTGGCGTCGTTCGAGAGACCCAGTACTTC. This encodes CASSGVVRETQYF.

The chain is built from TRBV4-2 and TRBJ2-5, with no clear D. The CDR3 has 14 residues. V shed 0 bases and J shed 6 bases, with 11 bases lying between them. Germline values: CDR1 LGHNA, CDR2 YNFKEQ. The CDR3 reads CASSQDRKGKTQYF. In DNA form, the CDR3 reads TGTGCCAGCAGCCAAGATCGGAAGGGTAAGACCCAGTACTTC.